The 20 T cell receptor beta chains listed next were all sequenced from one sample in a study of post-analysis software for immune sequencing data. Which antigens these TCRs recognize remains unknown. TCR beta cDNA libraries had unique molecular identifiers. Each CDR3 protein gets one entry after TCRdb re-called the PCR reads with MiXCR. The table has about 460,000 distinct CDR3 sequences, approximately 46% seen once. Study-wide points: When patients were compared with controls, a handful of TRBV segments were more frequent, TRBV5-6, TRBV5-1 and TRBV20-1 among them.

The sequenced sample consisted of blood. The source of these receptors is a girl aged 10 to 17 with multiple sclerosis.

This clonotype occurred once. The chain links TRBV29-1 to TRBJ2-2, with TRBD2 matching 7 bases. Losses at the gene ends were 5 bases for V and 7 bases for J; bases not matched to a gene: 13. Per germline, CDR1 SQVTM and CDR2 ANQGSEA. The CDR3 has 15 residues. CDR3 nucleotide sequence: TGCAGCGTTCCGAATCGAGGGAGGGCCGACGGGGAGCTGTTTTTT. Amino acids: CSVPNRGRADGELFF.

This clonotype has a handful of counts. The chain has TRBV6-5 and TRBJ2-4; possibly TRBD1 for D (6 bases). From germline, CDR1 is MNHEY and CDR2 SVGAGI. Trimming left V 5 bases short and J 5 bases short, with 10 bases between. CDR3 size: 13 residues. This CDR3 is CASSRPGENIQYF. DNA for the CDR3: TGTGCCAGCAGTCGTCCAGGGGAAAACATTCAGTACTTC.

This chain connects TRBV20-1 to TRBJ2-5, with 11 nucleotides matching TRBD2. This CDR3 has 13 amino acids. Germline values: CDR1 DFQATT, CDR2 SNEGSKA (reference sequence). In nucleotides, the CDR3 is TGCAGCAGACAACTAGCGGGAGTCGAGACCCAGTACTTC. Protein product: CSRQLAGVETQYF.

The chain links TRBV20-1 to TRBJ1-5; D not resolved. Trimming cost V 3 bases and J 0 bases, with 9 bases left between them. The CDR3 is 14 amino acids. Germline-derived CDR1 and CDR2 are DFQATT and SNEGSKA (reference sequence). CDR3 sequence reads: CSARGQNSNQPQHF. CDR3 DNA: TGCAGTGCTAGGGGCCAAAATAGCAATCAGCCCCAGCATTTT.

In this sample, this clonotype turned up a few times. The chain has TRBV29-1 and TRBJ2-1, with 7 bases that match TRBD2. The CDR3 contains 14 residues. V was clipped by 3 bases and J by 1 base; unmatched bases: 3. Germline V CDR1 and CDR2: SQVTM, ANQGSEA. The CDR3 protein is CSVDPSGSYNEQFF. CDR3 DNA sequence: TGCAGCGTTGACCCTAGCGGATCCTACAATGAGCAGTTCTTC.

V usage is TRBV20-1 and J usage is TRBJ2-7; D gene unclear. Deletions cut 5 bases from V and 6 bases from J, with 8 bases between. CDR3 length: 10 residues. Germline V gene lookup returns CDR1 DFQATT and CDR2 SNEGSKA (reference sequence). The CDR3 DNA reads TGCAGTGCTGCTAGGTCCGAGCAGTACTTC. This translates into CSAARSEQYF.

This chain joins TRBV11-2 and TRBJ1-2; D is unresolved. The ends were cut back, 2 bases at V and 2 bases at J, with 12 bases in the middle. Looked up from germline, CDR1 is SGHAT and CDR2 is FQNNGV. This CDR3 contains 15 residues. The CDR3 sequence is CASSLSSVSNYGYTF. For the CDR3, the DNA is TGTGCCAGCAGCTTAAGTAGTGTCAGCAACTATGGCTACACCTTC.

The gene calls are TRBV7-9 and TRBJ1-4; D call uncertain. From germline, CDR1 is SEHNR and CDR2 FQNEAQ (reference sequence). V lost 6 bases and J 5 bases, leaving 16 bases between the germline ends. The CDR3 is 15 residues long. The CDR3 spells CASSRAETRNEKLFF. The CDR3 DNA sequence: TGTGCCAGCAGTCGAGCAGAGACAAGAAATGAAAAACTGTTTTTT.

Ten or more counts support this clonotype. The V gene is TRBV5-1, the J gene TRBJ2-5, with 7 positions matching TRBD1. The germline gives CDR1 SGHRS, CDR2 YFSETQ. Trimming cost V 4 bases and J 2 bases; bases outside gene matches: 5. This CDR3 spans 14 amino acids. CDR3 protein: CASSLGTEQETQYF. As DNA, the CDR3 is TGCGCCAGCAGCCTCGGGACAGAACAAGAGACCCAGTACTTC.

V is TRBV20-1 and J is TRBJ2-1, with D possibly being TRBD1 (5 bases). CDR3 size: 13 residues. Germline CDR1 is DFQATT and CDR2 is SNEGSKA (reference sequence). Deletions cut 4 bases from V and 9 bases from J, with 16 bases between. CDR3 region: CSATDARGPEQFF. Written as DNA, the CDR3 is TGCAGTGCTACGGATGCAAGGGGTCCTGAGCAGTTCTTC.

This clonotype was counted between two and nine times. The V gene is TRBV12-3 or TRBV12-4, the J gene TRBJ2-3, with a weak D call TRBD1 (6 bases). Trimming removed 7 bases from V and 1 base from J, with 12 bases in between. The CDR3 runs to 14 residues. The CDR3 DNA is TGTGCCAGCACCGAACAGGGACGCACAGATACGCAGTATTTT. Protein sequence: CASTEQGRTDTQYF.

The chain combines TRBV20-1 with TRBJ2-5; no definite D call. Germline CDR1 DFQATT, CDR2 SNEGSKA (reference sequence). V was cut by 1 base and J by 11 bases, with 11 bases left in between. The CDR3 totals 11 residues. CDR3 DNA sequence: TGCAGTGCTAGAGTGGCTAATGAGCAGTACTTC. This codes for CSARVANEQYF.

V gene TRBV12-3 or TRBV12-4 combines with J gene TRBJ1-5; no clear D. This CDR3 region has 12 residues. V lost 7 bases and J 3 bases, leaving 7 bases between the germline ends. The CDR3 loop is CASNSHNQPQHF. The CDR3 DNA follows: TGTGCCAGCAACTCTCACAATCAGCCCCAGCATTTT.

In its sample, this clonotype was seen a few times. The chain's CDR3 is CASSPRGGAEETQYF. Here the CDR3 DNA reads TGCGCCAGCAGCCCCCGAGGGGGGGCTGAAGAGACCCAGTACTTC. This sequence joins TRBV4-3 and TRBJ2-5; possibly TRBD2 for D (7 bases). The CDR3 extends over 15 amino acids. Per germline, CDR1 LGHNA and CDR2 YSLEER. V was clipped by 4 bases and J by 3 bases, with 15 bases between them.

The chain has TRBV3-1 and TRBJ1-5; D ambiguous. The CDR3 is 16 residues long. CDR1 is LGHDT, CDR2 YNNKEL, per germline (reference sequence). Trimming removed 1 base from V and 3 bases from J, with 13 bases in between. The CDR3 DNA reads TGTGCCAGCAGCCAAGGCCCACCAACGGTCAATCAGCCCCAGCATTTT. Protein product: CASSQGPPTVNQPQHF.

This sequence joins TRBV4-3 and TRBJ2-7, with D hard to call. The DNA end is more similar to TRBJ2-5, so the J call may be wrong. CDR1 LGHNA and CDR2 YSLEER come from the germline V gene. CDR3 size: 14 residues. The CDR3 DNA reads TGCGCCAGCAGCCAAGATAGGGCACGGGAGACCCAGTACTTC. It yields the protein CASSQDRARETQYF.

The chain joins TRBV20-1 to TRBJ2-5; 8 bases map to TRBD2. Germline CDR1 and CDR2: DFQATT and SNEGSKA (reference sequence). With 1 base clipped from V and 2 bases from J, the junction kept 6 bases outside the gene matches. The CDR3 runs 15 residues. The CDR3 DNA sequence: TGCAGTGCTAGAGTGGGAGCGGGAGTACAAGAGACCCAGTACTTC. Protein sequence: CSARVGAGVQETQYF.

This clonotype occurred a few times. The chain couples TRBV12-3 or TRBV12-4 to TRBJ1-6; no clear D. The ends were cut back, 8 bases at V and 0 bases at J, with 5 bases in the middle. The CDR3 contains 13 residues. The CDR3 protein is CASGSSYNSPLHF. The CDR3 DNA reads as TGTGCCAGCGGAAGCTCCTATAATTCACCCCTCCACTTT.

The CDR3 coding sequence is TGTGCCAGCAGTCATCGGGCAGGGGGCTCCTACAATGAGCAGTTCTTC. Translation: CASSHRAGGSYNEQFF. The rearrangement joins TRBV27 to TRBJ2-1; 7 bases line up with TRBD1. CDR3 length: 16 amino acids. Germline CDR1 and CDR2: MNHEY and SMNVEV (reference sequence). The J segment lost 0 bases and the V segment lost 5 bases, leaving 7 bases of the junction unmatched.

The chain recombines TRBV28 with TRBJ1-4, with D unresolved. Germline-derived CDR1 and CDR2 are MDHEN and SYDVKM. The CDR3 is 12 residues long. V was shortened by 2 bases and J by 12 bases, with 10 bases between the two germline ends. The CDR3 spells CASSLSDTELFF. The CDR3, as DNA: TGTGCCAGCAGTTTAAGTGATACGGAACTGTTTTTT.